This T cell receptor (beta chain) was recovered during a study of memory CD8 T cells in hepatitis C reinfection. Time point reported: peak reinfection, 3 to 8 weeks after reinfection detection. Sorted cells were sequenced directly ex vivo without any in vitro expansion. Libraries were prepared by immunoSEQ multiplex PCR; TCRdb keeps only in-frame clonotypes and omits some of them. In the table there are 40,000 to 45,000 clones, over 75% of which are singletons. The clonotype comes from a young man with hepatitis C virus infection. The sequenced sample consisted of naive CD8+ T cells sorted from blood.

The CDR3 sequence: CASSVGGDTEAFF. The CDR3 DNA follows: TGTGCCAGCAGCGTAGGGGGCGATACTGAAGCTTTCTTT. V and J are TRBV9 and TRBJ1-1; a weak D match, TRBD1 (5 bases). The V end was cut by 0 bases, the J end by 5 bases, with 8 bases between. Germline CDR1 and CDR2: SGDLS and YYNGEE. This CDR3 spans 13 amino acids.